One TCR beta chain is described in this entry. The clone's antigen remains unknown. Base qualities are not provided; no much larger clone lies one nucleotide away. The sample belongs to a study of shared T cell receptors in the human thymus (dated by TCRdb to the early 2020s). In terms of the full investigation: The study examined how self-reactive, shared T-cell receptor alpha chains are generated in the human thymus.

The receptor library was made with the immunoSEQ multiplex PCR assay. In TCRdb, the immuneACCESS table is reduced to in-frame sequences with V and J assigned. These tables do not hold every clone; where another copy was compared, an unresolved V gene accounts for under half, and the others remain unexplained. The sample profile shows hundreds of thousands of clones; 80% to 90% of them were found once. Of the sample, roughly 0.0094% falls within the top ten clones. The germline V gene provides CDR1 MDHEN and CDR2 SYDVKM. Taken from cysteine to phenylalanine, the CDR3 has 14 residues. The kept DNA is CDR3 alone, 42 bases in frame from the first base. V and J lose 2 bases and 2 bases, and a span of 7 bases separates them. The same data also went into a second study, on human thymus T cells. As the second study states: Immunologically healthy infants undergoing open corrective cardiac surgery for congenital heart defects in Finland were used as donors. The thymus tissue came from surgical resects taken out during corrective cardiac surgery. Both the thymic and the peripheral blood repertoires appeared to show biased V and J gene segment usage. Highly overlapping thymic TCR repertoires among unrelated individuals were reported in the related research. The study described the TCR alpha and beta repertoires in roughly 8 infant thymus samples and a handful of matching peripheral blood samples. Donor ages ranged from roughly 6 to 244 days, and the cohort comprised over 5 male and a couple of female infants. Thymocytes were released mechanically from tissue and stored at -70 °C as pellets of about 9-32 million cells. Genomic DNA was extracted from frozen cell pellets with a QIAsymphony instrument. Using the immunoSEQ multiplex PCR assay, the TCRB and TCRAD loci were amplified from a standardized quantity of quality-controlled genomic DNA. Amplicons spanned the V(D)J region at a length sufficient to cover the CDR3 and identify V and J genes. The commercial immunoSEQ service was used to sequence amplicons on an Illumina platform. Primer bias and sequencing errors were corrected using previously described methods, and TCRAD and TCRB definitions followed the IMGT database. immunoSEQ Analyzer 3.0 and VDJTools were used for repertoire analysis, which covered basic statistics, V/J segment usage, diversity estimates, rarefaction and pairwise overlap. To estimate diversity, the Chao1, ChaoE, Efron-Thisted, Shannon and inverse Simpson indices were applied, and diversity was also estimated on datasets down-sampled to the smallest sample. Repertoire overlap was determined by strict matching of CDR3 nucleotide sequence, V gene and J gene, and Jaccard-based multidimensional scaling clustering was applied. On average, thymus samples gave 650,000 to 1,000,000 unique TCRB clonotypes, whereas blood samples gave around 84,000.

The V gene is TRBV28 and the J gene is TRBJ2-1; the D gene remains uncertain. The sequence was collected from a boy less than two years old with a congenital heart defect. Donor details come from another sample of the same person, matched by shared clones. The sample consisted of thymocytes. The DNA is as follows: TGTGCCAGCAGTTTACGCTCAGCCTACAATGAGCAGTTCTTC. Protein translation: CASSLRSAYNEQFF.